The rows below give T cell receptor beta chains drawn from one sample of a study of blood T cell repertoires in COVID-19. Repertoires were generated with immunoSEQ multiplex PCR, while TCRdb's copy carries only in-frame clones and drops some. Among 40,000 to 60,000 clones listed, more than 75% were seen once. The sequenced sample was peripheral blood. The origin of the receptors is a human donor in a cohort sampled during active COVID-19. Each CDR3 is given with its conserved first and last residue. Each record gives: J gene, V gene, D gene, clone size, CDR3 DNA, CDR3 protein. The D gene is left open where the match is weak. Where a row states a size, it is once, few, many or the class of an expanded clone; other rows omit it.

>TRBJ2-2|TRBV30|-|-
TGTGCCTGGAGAGAGGACACCGGGGAGCTGTTTTTT
CAWREDTGELFF
>TRBJ2-5|TRBV27|-|-
TGTGCCAGCAGACAAACCCCGCAGGGTCAGACCCAGTACTTC
CASRQTPQGQTQYF
>TRBJ1-2|TRBV30|-|-
TGTGCCTGGAGCTATACGGTCGATGGCTACACCTTC
CAWSYTVDGYTF
>TRBJ1-2|TRBV30|TRBD1|-
TGTGCCTGGACGACAGGGAACTATGGCTACACCTTC
CAWTTGNYGYTF
>TRBJ1-1|TRBV5-1|-|-
TGCGCCAGCGGTTTGAGGGAGGGGAACACTGAAGCTTTCTTT
CASGLREGNTEAFF
>TRBJ1-1|TRBV6-5|TRBD1|once
TGTGCCAGCAGTCGCCGCCCAACCGGACAGGCAGAAGCTTTCTTT
CASSRRPTGQAEAFF
>TRBJ2-2|TRBV2|-|-
TGTGCCAGCATTCAGGGGTCGAACACCGGGGAGCTGTTTTTT
CASIQGSNTGELFF
>TRBJ2-7|TRBV7-2|-|-
TGTGCCAGCAGATATACAGGGTTGGGGTCCTACGAGCAGTACTTC
CASRYTGLGSYEQYF
>TRBJ1-4|TRBV30|TRBD1|-
TGTGCCTGGAGCATGCAGGGGGGCGGTGAAAAACTGTTTTTT
CAWSMQGGGEKLFF
>TRBJ2-3|TRBV27|TRBD1|-
TGTGCCAGCAATGACAGGGGTGGAACAGATACGCAGTATTTT
CASNDRGGTDTQYF
>TRBJ2-1|TRBV3-1/TRBV3-2|TRBD2|-
TGTGCCAGCAGCCGGGGGGTAGCGGGAGGATCCTACAATGAGCAGTTCTTC
CASSRGVAGGSYNEQFF
>TRBJ1-4|TRBV7-8|-|-
TGTGCCAGCAGCTTAGTACCTCTCTCCGGGATTAATGAAAAACTGTTTTTT
CASSLVPLSGINEKLFF
>TRBJ2-7|TRBV28|TRBD1|-
TGTGCCAGCACCCCAACCGGGACAGGTGGTTCCTACGAGCAGTACTTC
CASTPTGTGGSYEQYF
>TRBJ2-5|TRBV13|TRBD2|-
TGTGCCAGCAGCTTCCAGCGGGAGTGGCGAGAGACCCAGTACTTC
CASSFQREWRETQYF
>TRBJ1-1|TRBV6-5|-|-
TGTGCCAGCAGCAGAGCCAGGACGGACGGGGCTGAAGCTTTCTTT
CASSRARTDGAEAFF
>TRBJ2-7|TRBV28|TRBD2|-
TGTGCCAGCAGTTTCCCCTTTGGAGGGAAGGGGACTAACGAGCAGTACTTC
CASSFPFGGKGTNEQYF
>TRBJ2-2|TRBV3-1/TRBV3-2|TRBD2|-
TGTGCCAGCAGCCTCCTGGCGAGCGGGAGTGGCGGGGAGCTGTTTTTT
CASSLLASGSGGELFF
>TRBJ1-1|TRBV18|-|once
TGTGCCAGCTCACCACTTCAGGGAGGTCGGACTGAAGCTTTCTTT
CASSPLQGGRTEAFF
>TRBJ2-5|TRBV4-2|TRBD2|-
TGTGCCAGCAGCCATCCTAGCGGGAGGCAAGAGACCCAGTACTTC
CASSHPSGRQETQYF
>TRBJ1-6|TRBV2|-|-
TGTGCCAGCAGTGAAATCGCTACCCTTAATTCACCCCTCCACTTT
CASSEIATLNSPLHF
>TRBJ2-2|TRBV19|-|few
TGTGCCAGTATGCAACAGGGATACACCGGGGAGCTGTTTTTT
CASMQQGYTGELFF
>TRBJ2-7|TRBV19|TRBD1|-
TGTGCCAGTAGTATTGGCAGGGGGCCCAGCGAGCAGTACTTC
CASSIGRGPSEQYF
>TRBJ2-7|TRBV19|TRBD2|-
TGTGCCAGTAGTATTTATCCTAGCGGGAGATCAAACGAGCAGTACTTC
CASSIYPSGRSNEQYF
>TRBJ2-7|TRBV4-1|-|few
TGCGCCAGCAGCCAAGTTCAGGGCTACGAGCAGTACTTC
CASSQVQGYEQYF
>TRBJ2-3|TRBV10-3|-|-
TGTGCCACCTCGGTCGGGAGCGTAGATACGCAGTATTTT
CATSVGSVDTQYF
>TRBJ2-7|TRBV5-1|TRBD1|-
TGCGCCAGCAGCCCTGAACCGGGACAGGGCTTCGAGCAGTACTTC
CASSPEPGQGFEQYF
>TRBJ2-1|TRBV3-1/TRBV3-2|TRBD2|-
TGTGCCAGCAGCCGGACTAGGGACAATGAGCAGTTCTTC
CASSRTRDNEQFF
>TRBJ2-1|TRBV15|-|-
TGTGCCACCAGCAGACAGGGGACTACCTACAATGAGCAGTTCTTC
CATSRQGTTYNEQFF
>TRBJ2-5|TRBV23-1|TRBD1|-
TGCGCCAGCAGTCAAAGGACAGGGGAAGAGACCCAGTACTTC
CASSQRTGEETQYF
>TRBJ1-2|TRBV5-5|TRBD1|-
TGTGCCAGCAGCACACGACAGGGGGCGTGGGGCTACACCTTC
CASSTRQGAWGYTF
>TRBJ2-3|TRBV27|TRBD2|-
TGTGCCAGCAGCCCCCCGGGGGGGACTAGCCGGAGCACAGATACGCAGTATTTT
CASSPPGGTSRSTDTQYF
>TRBJ1-6|TRBV6-5|TRBD1|-
TGTGCCAGCGGGGACAGGGGGCATAATTCACCCCTCCACTTT
CASGDRGHNSPLHF
>TRBJ2-5|TRBV5-6|-|-
TGTGCCAGCAGCTTGGTAGTGGAGACCCAGTACTTC
CASSLVVETQYF
>TRBJ2-5|TRBV9|-|-
TGTGCCAGCAGCGTGGGGCGGAATCAAGAGACCCAGTACTTC
CASSVGRNQETQYF
>TRBJ2-1|TRBV20-1|-|-
TGCAGTGCTAGTCCGGGTACCTACAATGAGCAGTTCTTC
CSASPGTYNEQFF
>TRBJ1-2|TRBV28|-|-
TGTGCCAGCAGTTTAGGGACTGCCAACTATGGCTACACCTTC
CASSLGTANYGYTF
>TRBJ1-5|TRBV28|-|-
TGTGCCAGTTTAAAATTTGGGGGGAACAATCAGCCCCAGCATTTT
CASLKFGGNNQPQHF
>TRBJ1-2|TRBV7-3|TRBD1|-
TGTGCCAGCAGCTTATCATCGACAGGGAGCTATGGCTACACCTTC
CASSLSSTGSYGYTF
>TRBJ1-1|TRBV5-8|-|-
TGTGCCAGCAGCCTGAGGGTGACGGGCGGGACTGAAGCTTTCTTT
CASSLRVTGGTEAFF
>TRBJ1-3|TRBV6-5|-|-
TGTGCCAGCAGTTCCACCCAGGGGTTTGGAAACACCATATATTTT
CASSSTQGFGNTIYF
>TRBJ1-2|TRBV6-1|-|-
TGTGCCAGCAGTGAATTGGGCACCCTAATCTATGGCTACACCTTC
CASSELGTLIYGYTF
>TRBJ2-5|TRBV28|TRBD1|-
TGTGCCACCCGGACAGGGGGAGAGACCCAGTACTTC
CATRTGGETQYF
>TRBJ1-2|TRBV5-4|-|-
TGTGCCAGCAGCTGGGGGGGAGGGTATGGCTACACCTTC
CASSWGGGYGYTF
>TRBJ1-3|TRBV7-9|-|few
TGTGCCAGCAGCCCGAGCACAGGCCTCCCTGGAAACACCATATATTTT
CASSPSTGLPGNTIYF
>TRBJ2-3|TRBV19|-|-
TGTGCCAGTAGTAAGGGGCCGCTTGTGGATACGCAGTATTTT
CASSKGPLVDTQYF
>TRBJ2-7|TRBV18|-|few
TGTGCCAGCTCACCAACTAATAACGAGCAGTACTTC
CASSPTNNEQYF
>TRBJ1-1|TRBV6-5|TRBD1|-
TGTGCCACCCAGCTATTGGGTACAGGGGGAGGTTCGGCTTTCTTT
CATQLLGTGGGSAFF
>TRBJ1-6|TRBV5-4|-|-
TGTGCCAGCAGCTCGACAGGCCACCTCTATAATTCACCCCTCCACTTT
CASSSTGHLYNSPLHF
>TRBJ2-7|TRBV20-1|TRBD2|-
TGCAGCGGGGGGGAACACTACGAGCAGTACTTC
CSGGEHYEQYF
>TRBJ1-2|TRBV10-2|TRBD1|-
TGCGCCAGCAGGGCGACAGGGGGCATAGGAGGCTACACCTTC
CASRATGGIGGYTF